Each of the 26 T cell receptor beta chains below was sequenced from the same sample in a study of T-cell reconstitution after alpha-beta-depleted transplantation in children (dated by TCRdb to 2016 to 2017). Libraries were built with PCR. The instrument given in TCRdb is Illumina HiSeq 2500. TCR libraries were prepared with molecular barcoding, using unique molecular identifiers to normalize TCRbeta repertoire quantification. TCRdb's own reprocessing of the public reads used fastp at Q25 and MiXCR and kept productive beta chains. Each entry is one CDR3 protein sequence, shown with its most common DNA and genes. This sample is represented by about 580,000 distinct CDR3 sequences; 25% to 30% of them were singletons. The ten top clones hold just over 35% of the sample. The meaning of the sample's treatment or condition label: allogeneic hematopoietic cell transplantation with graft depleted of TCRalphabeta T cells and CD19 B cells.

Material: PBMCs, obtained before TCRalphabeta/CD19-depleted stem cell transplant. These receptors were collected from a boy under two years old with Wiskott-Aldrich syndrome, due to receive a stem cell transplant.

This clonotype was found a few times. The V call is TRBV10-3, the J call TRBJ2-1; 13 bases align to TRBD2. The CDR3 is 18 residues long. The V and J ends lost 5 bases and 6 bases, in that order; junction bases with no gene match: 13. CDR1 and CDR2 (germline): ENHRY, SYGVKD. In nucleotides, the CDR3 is TGTGCCATCAGTCTGAGAATGGGGACTAGCGGGATGGTCAATGAGCAGTTCTTC. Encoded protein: CAISLRMGTSGMVNEQFF.

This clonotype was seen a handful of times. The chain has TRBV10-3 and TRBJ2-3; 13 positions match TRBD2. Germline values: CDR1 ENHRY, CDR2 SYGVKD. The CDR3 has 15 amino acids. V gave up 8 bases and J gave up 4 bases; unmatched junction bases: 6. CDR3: CAISRLAGGPDTQYF. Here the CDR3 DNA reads TGTGCCATCTCCCGACTAGCGGGAGGACCAGATACGCAGTATTTT.

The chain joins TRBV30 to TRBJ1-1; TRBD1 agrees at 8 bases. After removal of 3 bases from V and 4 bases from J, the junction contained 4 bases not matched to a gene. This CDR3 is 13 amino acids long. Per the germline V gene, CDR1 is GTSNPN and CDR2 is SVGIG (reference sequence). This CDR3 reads CAWRITGGTEAFF. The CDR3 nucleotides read TGTGCCTGGAGAATTACAGGGGGCACTGAAGCTTTCTTT.

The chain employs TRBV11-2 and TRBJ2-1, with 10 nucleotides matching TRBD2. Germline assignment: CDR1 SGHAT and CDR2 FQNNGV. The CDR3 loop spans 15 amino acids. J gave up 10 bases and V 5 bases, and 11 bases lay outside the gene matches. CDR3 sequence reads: CASSLGLGTSEEQFF. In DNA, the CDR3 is TGTGCCAGCAGCCTTGGTCTCGGGACTAGCGAAGAGCAGTTCTTC.

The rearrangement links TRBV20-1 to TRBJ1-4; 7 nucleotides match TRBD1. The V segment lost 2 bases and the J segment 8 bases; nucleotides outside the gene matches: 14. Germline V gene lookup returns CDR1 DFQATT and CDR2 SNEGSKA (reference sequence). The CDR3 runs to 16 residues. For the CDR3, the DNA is TGCAGTGCTAGACCGCCTACAGGGGTGGGGAACGAAAAACTGTTTTTT. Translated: CSARPPTGVGNEKLFF.

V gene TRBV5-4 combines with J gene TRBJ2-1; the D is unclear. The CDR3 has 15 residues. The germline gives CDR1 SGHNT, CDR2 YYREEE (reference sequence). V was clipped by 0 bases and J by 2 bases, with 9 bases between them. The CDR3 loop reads CASSLEPQAYNEQFF. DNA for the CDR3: TGTGCCAGCAGCTTGGAGCCACAAGCCTACAATGAGCAGTTCTTC.

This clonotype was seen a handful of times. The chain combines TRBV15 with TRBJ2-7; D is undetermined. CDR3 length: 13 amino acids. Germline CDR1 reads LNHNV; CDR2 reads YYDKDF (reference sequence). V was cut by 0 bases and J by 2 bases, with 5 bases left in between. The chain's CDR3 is CATSRDLAYEQYF. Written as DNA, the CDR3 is TGTGCCACCAGCAGAGATCTGGCCTACGAGCAGTACTTC.

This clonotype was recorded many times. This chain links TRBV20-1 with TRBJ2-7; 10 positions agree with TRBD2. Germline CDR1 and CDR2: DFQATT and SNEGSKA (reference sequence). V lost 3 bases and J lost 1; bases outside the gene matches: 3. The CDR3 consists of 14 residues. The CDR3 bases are TGCAGTGCTAGTTCAGCGGGAGGGTCCTACGAGCAGTACTTC. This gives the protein CSASSAGGSYEQYF.

The CDR3 DNA is TGTGCCAGCAGCCAAGGCCAGATAACTGAAGCTTTCTTT. Residues: CASSQGQITEAFF. The gene calls are TRBV14 and TRBJ1-1, with D unclear. The CDR3 is 13 amino acids. Germline V CDR1 and CDR2: SGHDN, FVKESK. The germline V and J ends were trimmed by 1 base and 5 bases, with 8 bases remaining between them.

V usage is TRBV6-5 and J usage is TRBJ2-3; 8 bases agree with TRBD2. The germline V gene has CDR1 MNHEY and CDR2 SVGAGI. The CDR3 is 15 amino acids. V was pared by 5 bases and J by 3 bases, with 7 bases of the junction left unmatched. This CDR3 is CASSTSGGRTDTQYF. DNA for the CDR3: TGTGCCAGCAGTACATCGGGGGGGAGGACAGATACGCAGTATTTT.

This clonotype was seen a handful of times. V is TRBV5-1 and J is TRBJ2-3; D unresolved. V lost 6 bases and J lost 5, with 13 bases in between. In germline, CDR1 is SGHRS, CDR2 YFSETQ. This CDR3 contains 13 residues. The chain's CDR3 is CASTKRWGDTQYF. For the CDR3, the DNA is TGCGCCAGCACCAAAAGATGGGGAGATACGCAGTATTTT.

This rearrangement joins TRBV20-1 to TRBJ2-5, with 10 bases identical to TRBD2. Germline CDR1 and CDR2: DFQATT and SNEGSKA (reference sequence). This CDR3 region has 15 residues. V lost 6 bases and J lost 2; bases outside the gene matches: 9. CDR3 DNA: TGCAGTGCGGGGCCCCTAGCGGGAGTGCAAGAGACCCAGTACTTC. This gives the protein CSAGPLAGVQETQYF.

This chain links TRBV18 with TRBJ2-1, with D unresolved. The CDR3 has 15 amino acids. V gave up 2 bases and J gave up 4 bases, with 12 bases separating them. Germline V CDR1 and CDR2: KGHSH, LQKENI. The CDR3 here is CASSPLRHLYNEQFF. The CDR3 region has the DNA TGTGCCAGCTCACCATTAAGGCACCTATACAATGAGCAGTTCTTC.

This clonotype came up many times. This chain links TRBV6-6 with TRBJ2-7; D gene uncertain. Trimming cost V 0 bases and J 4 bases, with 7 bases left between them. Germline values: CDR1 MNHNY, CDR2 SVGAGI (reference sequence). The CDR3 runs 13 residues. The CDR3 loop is CASSYSRAYEQYF. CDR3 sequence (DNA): TGTGCCAGCAGTTACTCGCGAGCGTACGAGCAGTACTTC.

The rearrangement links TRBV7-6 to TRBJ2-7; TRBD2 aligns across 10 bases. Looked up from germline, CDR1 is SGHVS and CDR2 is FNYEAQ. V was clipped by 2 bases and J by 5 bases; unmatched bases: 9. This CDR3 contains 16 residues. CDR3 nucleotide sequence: TGTGCCAGCAGCTTACTAGCGGGAGATGCGAGAAACGAGCAGTACTTC. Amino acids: CASSLLAGDARNEQYF.

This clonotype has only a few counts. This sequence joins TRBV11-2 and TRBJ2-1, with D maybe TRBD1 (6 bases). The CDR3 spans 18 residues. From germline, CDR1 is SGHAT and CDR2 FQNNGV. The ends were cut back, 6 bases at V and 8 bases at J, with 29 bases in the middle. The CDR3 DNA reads TGTGCCAGCAGACCCGAGGGGGTGGCCCCAGCGATGGGGTATGAGCAGTTCTTC. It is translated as CASRPEGVAPAMGYEQFF.

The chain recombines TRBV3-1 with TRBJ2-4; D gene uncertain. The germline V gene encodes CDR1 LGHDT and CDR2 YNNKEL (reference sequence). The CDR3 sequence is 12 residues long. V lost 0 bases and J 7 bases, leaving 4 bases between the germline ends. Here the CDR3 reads CASSQDRNIQYF. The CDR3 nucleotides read TGTGCCAGCAGCCAAGATAGGAACATTCAGTACTTC.

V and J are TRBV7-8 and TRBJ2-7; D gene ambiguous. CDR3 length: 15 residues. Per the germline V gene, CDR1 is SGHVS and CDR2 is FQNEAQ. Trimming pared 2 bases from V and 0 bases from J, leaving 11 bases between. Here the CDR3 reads CASSLPGSFSYEQYF. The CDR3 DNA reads TGTGCCAGCAGCTTACCCGGATCCTTCTCCTACGAGCAGTACTTC.

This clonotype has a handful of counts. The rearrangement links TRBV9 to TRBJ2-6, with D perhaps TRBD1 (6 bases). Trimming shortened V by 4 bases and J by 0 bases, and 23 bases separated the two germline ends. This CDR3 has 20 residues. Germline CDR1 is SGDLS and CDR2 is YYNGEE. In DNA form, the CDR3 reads TGTGCCAGCAGCCCTCATGCTGGTAGACAGGCCCCCTCTGGGGCCAACGTCCTGACTTTC. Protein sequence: CASSPHAGRQAPSGANVLTF.

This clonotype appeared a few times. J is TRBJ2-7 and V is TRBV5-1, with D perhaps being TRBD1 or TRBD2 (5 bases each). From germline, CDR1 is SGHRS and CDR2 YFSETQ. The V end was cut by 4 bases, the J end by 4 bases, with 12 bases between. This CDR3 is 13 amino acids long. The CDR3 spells CASSTGRGYEQYF. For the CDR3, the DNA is TGCGCCAGCAGCACAGGTAGAGGGTACGAGCAGTACTTC.

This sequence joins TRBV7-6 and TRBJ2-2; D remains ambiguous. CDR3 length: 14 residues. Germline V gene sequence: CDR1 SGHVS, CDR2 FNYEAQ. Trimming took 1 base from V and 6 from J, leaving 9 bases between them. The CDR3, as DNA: TGTGCCAGCAGCTTAGTAGTGGCATCCGGGGAGCTGTTTTTT. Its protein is CASSLVVASGELFF.

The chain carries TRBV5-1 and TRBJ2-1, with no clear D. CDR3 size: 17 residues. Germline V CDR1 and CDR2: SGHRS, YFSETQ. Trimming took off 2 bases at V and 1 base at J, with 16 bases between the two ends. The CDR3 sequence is CASSFGLTDLSYNEQFF. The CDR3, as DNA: TGCGCCAGCAGCTTTGGGCTCACCGATCTATCCTACAATGAGCAGTTCTTC. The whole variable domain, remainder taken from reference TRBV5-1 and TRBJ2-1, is KAGVTQTPRYLIKTRGQQVTLSCSPISGHRSVSWYQQTPGQGLQFLFEYFSETQRNKGNFPGRFSGRQFSNSRSEMNVSTLELGDSALYLCASSFGLTDLSYNEQFFGPGTRLTVL.

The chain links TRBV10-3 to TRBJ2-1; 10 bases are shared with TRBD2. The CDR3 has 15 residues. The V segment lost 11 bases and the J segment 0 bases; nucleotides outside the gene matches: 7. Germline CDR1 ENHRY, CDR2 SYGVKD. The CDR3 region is CAARTSGSSYNEQFF. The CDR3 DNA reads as TGTGCCGCACGGACTAGCGGCAGCTCCTACAATGAGCAGTTCTTC.

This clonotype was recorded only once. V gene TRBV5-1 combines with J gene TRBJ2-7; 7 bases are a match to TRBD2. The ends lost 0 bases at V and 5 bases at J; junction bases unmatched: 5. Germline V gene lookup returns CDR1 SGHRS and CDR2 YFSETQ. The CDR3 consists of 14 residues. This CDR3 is CASSLDGRINEQYF. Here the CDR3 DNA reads TGCGCCAGCAGCTTGGACGGGAGGATTAACGAGCAGTACTTC.

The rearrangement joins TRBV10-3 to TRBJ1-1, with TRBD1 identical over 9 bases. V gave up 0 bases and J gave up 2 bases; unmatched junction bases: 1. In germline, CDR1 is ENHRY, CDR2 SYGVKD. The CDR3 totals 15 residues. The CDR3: CAISESGQGNTEAFF. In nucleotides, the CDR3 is TGTGCCATCAGTGAGTCGGGACAGGGAAACACTGAAGCTTTCTTT.

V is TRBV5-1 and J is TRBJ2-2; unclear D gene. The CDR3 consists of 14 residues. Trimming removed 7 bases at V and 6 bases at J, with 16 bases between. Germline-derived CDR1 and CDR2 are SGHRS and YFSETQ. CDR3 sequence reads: CASRTDPNAGELFF. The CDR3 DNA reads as TGCGCCAGCCGGACGGACCCCAACGCCGGGGAGCTGTTTTTT.